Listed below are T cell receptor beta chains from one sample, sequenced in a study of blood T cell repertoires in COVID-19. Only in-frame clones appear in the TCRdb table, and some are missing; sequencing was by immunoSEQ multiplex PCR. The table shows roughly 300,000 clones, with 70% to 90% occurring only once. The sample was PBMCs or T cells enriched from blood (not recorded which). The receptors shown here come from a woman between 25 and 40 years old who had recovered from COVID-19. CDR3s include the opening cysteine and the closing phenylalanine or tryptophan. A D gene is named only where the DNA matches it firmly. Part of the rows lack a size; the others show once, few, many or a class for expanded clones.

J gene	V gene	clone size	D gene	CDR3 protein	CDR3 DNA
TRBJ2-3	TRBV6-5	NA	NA	CASRKRGQSTDTQYF	TGTGCCAGCAGAAAGCGAGGACAGAGCACAGATACGCAGTATTTT
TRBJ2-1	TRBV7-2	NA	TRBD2	CASSLAAGGRNEQFF	TGTGCCAGCAGCTTAGCAGCGGGGGGGCGTAATGAGCAGTTCTTC
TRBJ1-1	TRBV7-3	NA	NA	CASSRVAGGTEAFF	TGTGCCAGCAGCCGGGTGGCAGGAGGTACTGAAGCTTTCTTT
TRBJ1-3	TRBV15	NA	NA	CATSRGAGGNTIYF	TGTGCCACCAGCCGTGGAGCCGGTGGAAACACCATATATTTT
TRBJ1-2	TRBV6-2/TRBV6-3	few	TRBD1	CASSYQTGSGGYTF	TGTGCCAGCAGTTACCAGACAGGGTCTGGGGGCTACACCTTC
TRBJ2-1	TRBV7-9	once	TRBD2	CASSLSGGEQFF	TGTGCCAGCAGCCTTAGCGGGGGGGAGCAGTTCTTC
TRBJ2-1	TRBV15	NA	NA	CATSRDGGNNEQFF	TGTGCCACCAGCAGGGACGGAGGTAACAATGAGCAGTTCTTC
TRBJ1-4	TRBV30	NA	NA	CAWSVSRGMRKLFF	TGTGCCTGGAGTGTATCTAGGGGGATGAGGAAACTGTTTTTT
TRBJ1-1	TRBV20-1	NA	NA	CSSTENTEAFF	TGCAGTTCGACAGAGAACACTGAAGCTTTCTTT
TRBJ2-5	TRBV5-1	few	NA	CASSPGVVGGQETQYF	TGCGCCAGCAGCCCCGGGGTTGTGGGGGGCCAAGAGACCCAGTACTTC
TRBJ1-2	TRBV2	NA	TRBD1	CASREQGAYYGYTF	TGTGCCAGCCGCGAACAGGGGGCGTACTATGGCTACACCTTC
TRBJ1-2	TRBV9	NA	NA	CASSPNPAGRTSGGYTF	TGTGCCAGCAGCCCCAACCCGGCGGGACGAACGTCGGGTGGCTACACCTTC
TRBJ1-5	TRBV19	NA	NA	CANYRVCNQPQHF	TGTGCCAACTACAGGGTTTGCAATCAGCCCCAGCATTTT
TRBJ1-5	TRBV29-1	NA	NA	CSVQPQGFNQPQHF	TGCAGCGTCCAACCCCAGGGGTTCAATCAGCCCCAGCATTTT
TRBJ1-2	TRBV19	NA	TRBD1	CASNPKAGGPYGYTF	TGTGCCAGTAACCCCAAAGCAGGGGGGCCCTATGGCTACACCTTC
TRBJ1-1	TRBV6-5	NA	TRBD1	CASSYSRQGFTEAFF	TGTGCCAGCAGTTACTCCAGACAGGGTTTCACTGAAGCTTTCTTT
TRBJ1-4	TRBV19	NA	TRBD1	CASREDRGGEKLFF	TGTGCCAGTCGTGAAGACAGGGGAGGTGAAAAACTGTTTTTT
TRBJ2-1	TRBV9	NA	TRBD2	CASSTTGLASEQFF	TGTGCCAGCAGTACCACTGGACTAGCGAGTGAGCAGTTCTTC
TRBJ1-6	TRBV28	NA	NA	CASTDLRGRDSPLHF	TGTGCCAGCACCGACCTGCGAGGGAGGGATTCACCCCTCCACTTT
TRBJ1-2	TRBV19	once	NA	CASSSGLSYGYTF	TGTGCCAGTTCGTCAGGGTTAAGCTATGGCTACACCTTC
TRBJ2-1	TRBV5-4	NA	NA	CASSPAGGGPYNEQFF	TGTGCCAGCAGCCCGGCTGGGGGGGGGCCCTACAATGAGCAGTTCTTC
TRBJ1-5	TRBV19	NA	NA	CASSFGRGGNQPQHF	TGTGCCAGTAGTTTTGGCAGGGGAGGCAATCAGCCCCAGCATTTT
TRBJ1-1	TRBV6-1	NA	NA	CASSELRGWNAFF	TGTGCCAGCAGTGAACTCAGGGGATGGAATGCTTTCTTT
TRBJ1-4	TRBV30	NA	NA	CAWGQVWEKLFF	TGTGCCTGGGGGCAGGTGTGGGAAAAACTGTTTTTT
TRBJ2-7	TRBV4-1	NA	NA	CASSHWSSYEQYF	TGCGCCAGCAGCCATTGGAGCTCCTACGAGCAGTACTTC
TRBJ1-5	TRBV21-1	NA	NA	CASTYLRDVNQPQHF	TGTGCCAGCACCTATCTCAGGGATGTCAATCAGCCCCAGCATTTT
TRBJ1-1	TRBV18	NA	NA	CASSPRGDPNTEAFF	TGTGCCAGCTCACCACGGGGGGACCCGAACACTGAAGCTTTCTTT
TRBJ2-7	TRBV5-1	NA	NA	CASSAAGSSYEQYF	TGCGCCAGCAGCGCGGCCGGGAGCTCCTACGAGCAGTACTTC
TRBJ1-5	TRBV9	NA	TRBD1	CASSVLPAGGTEPQHF	TGTGCCAGCAGCGTTCTCCCGGCAGGGGGGACGGAGCCCCAGCATTTT
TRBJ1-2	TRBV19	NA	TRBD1	CATRQGAGYGYTF	TGTGCCACTAGACAGGGGGCCGGCTATGGCTACACCTTC
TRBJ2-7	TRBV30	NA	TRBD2	CAWSVGWTSGGSTYEQYF	TGTGCCTGGAGTGTGGGTTGGACTAGCGGGGGTTCCACCTACGAGCAGTACTTC
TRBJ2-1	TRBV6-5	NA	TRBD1	CASRDRGSYNEQFF	TGTGCCAGCAGGGACAGGGGGTCCTACAATGAGCAGTTCTTC
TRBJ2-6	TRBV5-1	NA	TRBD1	CASSLTGTGTSGANVLTF	TGCGCCAGCAGCTTAACCGGGACAGGGACTTCTGGGGCCAACGTCCTGACTTTC